Each of the 12 T cell receptor beta chains below was sequenced from the same sample in a study of blood T cell repertoires in COVID-19. Clones were sequenced by immunoSEQ multiplex PCR, and TCRdb holds only the in-frame ones, with some missing. The table lists 200,000 to 250,000 clones, around 86% of them singletons. Input material: peripheral blood. These receptors came from a man between 60 and 75 years old with acute or convalescent COVID-19.

This rearrangement joins TRBV6-6 to TRBJ1-5; TRBD1 agrees at 8 bases. The CDR3 extends over 18 amino acids. Germline V gene lookup returns CDR1 MNHNY and CDR2 SVGAGI (reference sequence). Germline trimming cut 5 bases from V and 0 bases from J; bases unmatched to any gene: 12. CDR3 region: CASSQTGTGRYSNQPQHF. The CDR3 DNA reads as TGTGCCAGCAGTCAGACCGGGACAGGCCGATATAGCAATCAGCCCCAGCATTTT.

This chain joins TRBV28 and TRBJ1-6; D not resolved. The CDR3 sequence is 16 residues long. Germline CDR1 is MDHEN and CDR2 is SYDVKM. V lost 3 bases to trimming and J lost 0 bases, with 9 bases between them. CDR3 nucleotides: TGTGCCAGCAGTTTGTCGGGGAGCTCCTATAATTCACCCCTCCACTTT. This sequence encodes CASSLSGSSYNSPLHF.

The table lists this clone with a count of one. The chain uses TRBV9 and TRBJ2-1; 8 bases fit TRBD2. V lost 3 bases and J lost 0; bases outside the gene matches: 5. The germline V gene encodes CDR1 SGDLS and CDR2 YYNGEE. The CDR3 runs to 16 residues. In nucleotides, the CDR3 is TGTGCCAGCAGCGCAAGCGGGGGCCACTCCTACAATGAGCAGTTCTTC. Translating it yields CASSASGGHSYNEQFF.

The chain couples TRBV7-2 to TRBJ1-6; D might be TRBD1 (6 bases). With 7 bases removed from V and 8 bases from J, the gap between germline ends came to 12 bases. The germline CDR1 and CDR2 sequences are SGHTA and FQGNSA. This CDR3 comprises 13 residues. The CDR3 nucleotides are TGTGCCAGCATCAACAGGGTTGATTCACCCCTCCACTTT. Its translation: CASINRVDSPLHF. The full variable domain, with the rest looked up from reference TRBV7-2 and TRBJ1-6, is GAGVSQSPSNKVTEKGKDVELRCDPISGHTALYWYRQSLGQGLEFLIYFQGNSAPDKSGLPSDRFSAERTGGSVSTLTIQRTQQEDSAVYLCASINRVDSPLHFGNGTRLTVT.

The rearrangement links TRBV7-2 to TRBJ1-1, with TRBD1 identical over 7 bases. The V gene end was trimmed by 1 base and the J gene end by 3 bases; junction bases not matched to a gene: 2. The CDR3 runs 14 residues. Germline assignment: CDR1 SGHTA and CDR2 FQGNSA. CDR3 amino acids: CASSLGGTDTEAFF. The CDR3, as DNA: TGTGCCAGCAGCTTAGGGGGGACAGACACTGAAGCTTTCTTT.

The chain combines TRBV5-4 with TRBJ2-1; TRBD2 is a possible D gene (5 bases). Germline assignment: CDR1 SGHNT and CDR2 YYREEE (reference sequence). The CDR3 runs 16 residues. V was pared by 3 bases and J by 0 bases, with 13 bases between. The DNA for the CDR3 is TGTGCCAGCAGCTGGAGGACTCCGTCCTCCTACAATGAGCAGTTCTTC. It specifies CASSWRTPSSYNEQFF.

A single count supports this clone. The rearrangement links TRBV30 to TRBJ1-2, with 11 bases aligning to TRBD1. This CDR3 spans 14 amino acids. CDR1 and CDR2 from the germline V gene are GTSNPN and SVGIG (reference sequence). V shed 2 bases and J 8 bases; nucleotides not matched to a gene: 7. CDR3 sequence reads: CAWSPDRGLQGYTF. DNA for the CDR3: TGTGCCTGGAGTCCGGACAGGGGGCTTCAAGGCTACACCTTC.

This chain links TRBV7-9 with TRBJ1-4; no reliable D call. Trimming took 0 bases from V and 6 from J, leaving 11 bases between them. From germline, CDR1 is SEHNR and CDR2 FQNEAQ (reference sequence). CDR3 length: 15 amino acids. The CDR3 DNA is TGTGCCAGCAGCTTAGCAAGGGTCGGGGATGAAAAACTGTTTTTT. It is translated as CASSLARVGDEKLFF.

The V call is TRBV9, the J call TRBJ1-3; 7 nucleotides line up with TRBD1. V was pared by 3 bases and J by 0 bases, with 9 bases of the junction left unmatched. CDR3 length equals 17 residues. Germline V gives CDR1 SGDLS, CDR2 YYNGEE. This CDR3 is CASSAPNGTASGNTIYF. The CDR3 DNA follows: TGTGCCAGCAGCGCACCCAACGGGACAGCCTCTGGAAACACCATATATTTT.

The chain is built from TRBV6-5 and TRBJ1-1; 7 bases are a match to TRBD1. With V trimmed by 4 bases and J by 4 bases, 6 bases remained unmatched. Germline V gives CDR1 MNHEY, CDR2 SVGAGI. CDR3 length: 14 residues. The CDR3 protein is CASSSTGVGTEAFF. The CDR3 DNA sequence: TGTGCCAGCAGTTCCACAGGGGTTGGCACTGAAGCTTTCTTT.

This sequence joins TRBV3-1 (or the pseudogene TRBV3-2) and TRBJ2-7, with a possible D match to TRBD1 (6 bases). V was cut by 0 bases and J by 3 bases, with 15 bases left in between. CDR1 is LGHDT and CDR2 is YNNKEL in the germline V gene (reference sequence). The CDR3 spans 16 residues. CDR3 nucleotides: TGTGCCAGCAGCCAAGAGCCTACAGGGCCCAACTACGAGCAGTACTTC. Translating it yields CASSQEPTGPNYEQYF.

V gene TRBV25-1 combines with J gene TRBJ1-4; perhaps TRBD1 as D (6 bases). Germline V gene lookup returns CDR1 MGHDK and CDR2 SYGVNS. Trimming stripped 6 bases from V and 15 bases from J, with 29 bases between. The CDR3 has 16 residues. The CDR3 DNA follows: TGTGCCAGCAGCGACCCTGGGGGCTCGGGGCGGGAGTCCGTGTTTTTT. Its translation: CASSDPGGSGRESVFF. Full variable domain (rest looked up from reference TRBV25-1 and TRBJ1-4): EADIYQTPRYLVIGTGKKITLECSQTMGHDKMYWYQQDPGMELHLIHYSYGVNSTEKGDLSSESTVSRIRTEHFPLTLESARPSHTSQYLCASSDPGGSGRESVFFGSGTQLSVL.